This TCR beta chain was retrieved from a study of PD-L1 blockade in urothelial cancer. Overall study: Prior chemotherapy in patients spanned 0 to 3 regimens.

The time point: peripheral blood 6 weeks after treatment start. With 4 bases clipped from V and 6 bases from J, the junction kept 9 bases outside the gene matches. CDR1 is SGHTA and CDR2 is FQGNSA in the germline V gene. This CDR3 has 15 residues. Profiled with immunoSEQ multiplex PCR; TCRdb holds only in-frame clones, not every one. The data contain about 110,000 clones, less than 95% of them singletons. V gene TRBV7-2 combines with J gene TRBJ2-7, with TRBD2 matching over 10 bases. This TCR was recovered from a man aged 55-75 years with urothelial cancer. The sequencing used PBMCs, collected around atezolizumab (anti-PD-L1) treatment. This chain's CDR3 is CASSSQATSGVEQYF. The CDR3, as DNA: TGTGCCAGCAGCTCGCAAGCCACTAGCGGGGTCGAGCAGTACTTC.